Here is one TCR beta chain with its context. The data derive from a study of T cell responses to AZD1222 COVID-19 vaccine. Method: immunoSEQ multiplex PCR; TCRdb's copy keeps in-frame clones and lacks some. Found here are around 100,000 clones, around 87% of them singletons; the top ten hold about a sixth. Per germline, CDR1 SGHRS and CDR2 YFSETQ. V gave up 0 bases and J gave up 0 bases, with 11 bases separating them. The CDR3 loop spans 16 amino acids. The genes are TRBV5-1 and TRBJ2-3; tentatively, D is TRBD2 (6 bases). The receptor was derived from an adult in good health. The sample consisted of peripheral blood, taken on day 0 of AZD1222 vaccination. CDR3 nucleotides: TGCGCCAGCAGCTTGGCGTTAGGAGGGAGCACAGATACGCAGTATTTT. It specifies CASSLALGGSTDTQYF.